A selection of T cell receptor beta chains follows, all from one sample in a study of blood T cells in healthy people across ages. Via MiXCR, TCRdb re-called the 5' RACE reads, giving one row per CDR3 protein. The sample carries hundreds of thousands of distinct CDR3 sequences, roughly three fifths recorded once. The sequenced sample was blood. Source of these receptors: a man in his forties in good health. CDR3s include the opening cysteine and the closing phenylalanine or tryptophan.

v_gene	j_gene	CDR3aa
TRBV12-3/TRBV12-4	TRBJ1-4	CASSSGGEIVEKLFF
TRBV5-1	TRBJ2-3	CASSASGADTQYF
TRBV11-2	TRBJ1-2	CASSLELDWDIDYGYTF
TRBV15	TRBJ1-1	CATSRDRGAFEAFF
TRBV7-2	TRBJ1-6	CASSLAIQDNSPLHF
TRBV7-9	TRBJ2-5	CASRNPGLRETQYF
TRBV28	TRBJ2-3	CASSYSGRLTPTQYF
TRBV7-3	TRBJ2-5	CASSPLGAARETQYF
TRBV29-1	TRBJ2-7	CSVEEGTGYEQYF
TRBV15	NA	CATSRGLAASYNEQYF
TRBV7-6	TRBJ1-2	CANSSTGWGGYTF
TRBV7-2	NA	CASSLGAGVHEQYF
TRBV7-2	TRBJ2-5	CASRITSRGETQYF
TRBV6-5	TRBJ2-7	CASSLGLGAQYF
TRBV12-3/TRBV12-4	NA	CASSLTGQGYHEQYF
TRBV4-1	TRBJ2-7	CASSQGLAFYEQYF
TRBV12-3/TRBV12-4	TRBJ2-3	CASSLFRGGPADTQYF
TRBV10-3	TRBJ2-1	CAIKTDITNEQFF
TRBV27	TRBJ2-6	CASSNNDVSGANVLTF
TRBV7-2	NA	CASSLKRRGDEQYF